This T cell receptor beta chain was documented in a study of blood T cell repertoires in COVID-19 (dated by TCRdb to 2018 to 2020). Notes on the research overall: Samples from collaborators originated in the United States, Italy and Spain and spanned both the acute and convalescent phases of COVID-19. The material from the prospective study consisted of cDNA or gDNA derived from T cells, B-cell-depleted T cells, or PBMCs. Subjects who had been exposed to COVID-19, were actively infected with it, or had recovered from it provided the deeply sampled blood TCRbeta repertoires that made up the dataset. The repertoires were released in a freely available public database meant as a resource for research on the immune response to SARS-CoV-2. Samples were obtained from the ongoing ImmuneRACE study (first 160 participants) and from about 1,300 subjects provided by 6 global collaborators. Nearly every sample came with metadata listing a de-identified subject ID, COVID-19 status, age in years and sex. Where available, HLA class I and class II types were obtained from metadata supplied by the sample provider rather than from assay-based typing.

The sample holds one count of this clone. Its antigen remains unidentified. No base-level quality is on record; no much larger clone is a single base apart. The collaborating institutions used their own protocols to collect whole blood in K2EDTA tubes. For TCRbeta analysis, collaborators shipped samples in one of three forms: frozen whole blood, isolated PBMCs, or DNA extracted from either of those sample types. TCRbeta CDR3 regions were amplified from genomic DNA by means of the immunoSEQ Assay, a bias-controlled multiplex PCR. Per the original workflow: Nucleated cell counts per sample were estimated from amplification of reference gene primers within the assay. To quantify the absolute abundance of each unique TCRbeta CDR3 rearrangement, sequence reads were collapsed and filtered. For each sample, productive Simpson clonality was calculated as the square root of Simpson's diversity index across productive rearrangements. Sourced from immuneACCESS, this table was stored by TCRdb with only in-frame sequences that have V and J called. A share of the clones is absent; for the studies checked, an unresolved V gene accounts for under half, and the remainder has no known explanation. Clone size and the V and J calls come from that table; the DNA yielded D and trimming. The sample table lists 130,000 to 150,000 clones, about 83% of them with a count of one. Roughly 4% of the sample belongs to the ten largest clones.

The junction shows trimming of 2 bases on V and 7 bases on J, and the gene matches do not reach 7 bases of it. From cysteine to phenylalanine, the CDR3 is 15 amino acids long. Solely the CDR3 DNA is kept, with 45 bases framed from the first base. The germline V gene (reference sequence) yields SEHNR for CDR1 and FQNEAQ for CDR2. Overall results and qualifications from the work: The quantity of clinical and demographic metadata differed by source and by participant and was supplied without curation.

Specimen: peripheral blood. The rearrangement combines TRBV7-9 with TRBJ2-1; 8 bases in the junction line up with TRBD2. This receptor was taken from a woman between 40 and 50 years old with acute or convalescent COVID-19. The DNA sequence is given as TGTGCCAGCAGCTTACGGGCGGGGGGAGAAAATGAGCAGTTCTTC. It translates to CASSLRAGGENEQFF.